This T cell receptor (beta chain) was found in a study of cytomegalovirus exposure and HLA in healthy donors. Findings of the study overall: An analysis that was carried out later associated some 17,000 TCR beta sequences with HLA alleles at 0.05 false discovery rate.

Turning to this clone: As yet, its antigen is unknown.

The PCR used 60 Vbeta and 13 Jbeta primers. This table comes from immunoSEQ multiplex PCR, and its TCRdb copy is limited to in-frame clones, with some not included. Of about 130,000 clones listed, about four fifths are singletons. CDR3 length equals 16 residues. Germline-derived CDR1 and CDR2 are KGHSH and LQKENI. V was pared by 4 bases and J by 5 bases, with 13 bases of the junction left unmatched. Material: PBMCs. The receptor was isolated from a woman between 40 and 55 years old in good health and CMV-seropositive. This sequence joins TRBV18 and TRBJ2-5; TRBD1 agrees at 7 bases. The CDR3 loop is CASSLTRDRARETQYF. In DNA form, the CDR3 reads TGTGCCAGCTCACTCACCCGGGACAGAGCTCGGGAGACCCAGTACTTC.